The present T cell receptor (beta chain) was sequenced within a study of blood T cell repertoires in COVID-19. Study background: The United States, Italy and Spain supplied acute and convalescent COVID-19 samples. The cDNA or gDNA used as material had been derived from T cells, B-cell-depleted T cells, or PBMCs.

Allocation to cohorts depended on clinical history reported by the participants. Original methodology: Estimates of nucleated cell counts were drawn from the amplification of reference gene primers. Clones were sequenced by immunoSEQ multiplex PCR, and TCRdb holds only the in-frame ones, with some missing. The DNA was the basis for D and trimming; V, J and clone size are from that table. The sample holds approximately 300,000 clones, around 90% seen once. Trimming removed 2 bases at V and 6 bases at J, with 19 bases between. The CDR3 covers 16 residues. In germline, CDR1 is ENHRY, CDR2 SYGVKD. V and J are TRBV10-3 and TRBJ1-2, with D uncertain. Sequenced material: PBMCs or T cells enriched from blood (not recorded which). This clonotype was sampled from a woman aged 18-29 years with acute COVID-19. The CDR3 here is CAISESPERLADGYTF. The CDR3, as DNA: TGTGCCATCAGTGAGAGTCCGGAGCGCTTAGCGGATGGCTACACCTTC.